These T cell receptor beta chains were read from a single sample in a study of CXCR3-negative and CXCR3-positive naive CD8 T cells. TCRdb re-called the 5' RACE reads and shows each CDR3 protein once, DNA omitted. Its listing shows around 90,000 distinct CDR3 sequences. Sample: naive CXCR3- CD8+ T cells from blood. The receptors shown here come from a human donor in good health. Some clones in this sample may be carry-over from other donors' samples. CDR3s include the opening cysteine and the closing phenylalanine or tryptophan.

TRBJ2-6 | TRBV2 | CASSRPTSGANVLTF
TRBJ2-5 | TRBV19 | CASSIALMGTLTEETQYF
TRBJ2-5 | TRBV7-9 | CASSHELAPETQYF
TRBJ1-1 | TRBV6-1 | CASSERGGVTEAFF
TRBJ1-2 | TRBV20-1 | CSAENRDRGHGYTF
TRBJ2-1 | TRBV6-4 | CASSEIAGTYNEQFF
TRBJ2-7 | TRBV20-1 | CSVMNFGDRTSYEQYF
TRBJ2-7 | TRBV6-5 | CASTTGLAGAFYEQYF
TRBJ2-2 | TRBV29-1 | CSVRPPNTGELFF
TRBJ2-3 | TRBV6-1 | CASSERGDTQYF
TRBJ1-5 | TRBV20-1 | CSARDRDRNQPQHF
TRBJ2-7 | TRBV12-3/TRBV12-4 | CASANGHSYEQYF
TRBJ2-7 | TRBV7-9 | CASSLGTSGTEQYF
TRBJ2-7 | TRBV7-9 | CASSSPATSGTSYEQYF
TRBJ2-2 | TRBV25-1 | CASSERGTGELFF
TRBJ2-1 | TRBV7-3 | CASSLLGSPSYNEQFF
TRBJ2-7 | TRBV4-2 | CASSLYKGAGGEQYF
TRBJ2-1 | TRBV12-3/TRBV12-4 | CASSSSAGLARNEQFF
TRBJ2-5 | TRBV11-2 | CASSSEYGGLDSQTQYF
TRBJ2-2 | TRBV5-1 | CASRAGDHTGELFF
TRBJ2-7 | TRBV10-3 | CATEDSLYEQYF
TRBJ2-7 | TRBV6-6 | CASKFRDTYEQYF
TRBJ2-3 | TRBV29-1 | CSVDSPFYADTQYF
TRBJ2-2 | TRBV11-3 | CASSLEGQNTGELFF
TRBJ1-2 | TRBV19 | CASSIPLTDSLTYGYTF
TRBJ2-1 | TRBV5-1 | CASKTGLGRDEQFF
TRBJ1-2 | TRBV30 | CACVTGAPGDGYTF
TRBJ2-7 | TRBV7-9 | CASSFLGEQYF